This T cell receptor (beta chain) derives from a study of blood T cells in healthy people across ages. Remarks on this clonotype: Antigen unknown.

Study-level findings and limits: No one knew whether donors had CMV, which possibly confounded expanded clonotype changes. There were more naive CD4+ cells and higher diversity in long-lived donors than in aged donors. Per million T cells, TCR beta diversity dropped roughly linearly as age increased.

The CDR3 extends over 15 amino acids. Primed by a sample-barcoded 5' primer and a J-beta primer mix, a second PCR proceeded for 7 to 11 cycles. A tag from a template-switch adaptor with 12 random nucleotides marked each cDNA molecule. TCRdb itself ran the 5' RACE reads through MiXCR, one entry per CDR3 protein. The data hold roughly 1,500,000 distinct CDR3 sequences, with approximately 40% observed a single time. J is TRBJ2-7 and V is TRBV21-1; the table's D call, TRBD1, has no DNA check behind it. TRBV21-1 is designated a pseudogene. This sequence was found in a woman younger than 30 in good health. Sequenced input: blood. CDR3 residues: CASTNRGTEPYEQYF. The CDR3 bases are TGTGCCAGCACTAATCGAGGGACGGAACCCTACGAGCAGTACTTC.